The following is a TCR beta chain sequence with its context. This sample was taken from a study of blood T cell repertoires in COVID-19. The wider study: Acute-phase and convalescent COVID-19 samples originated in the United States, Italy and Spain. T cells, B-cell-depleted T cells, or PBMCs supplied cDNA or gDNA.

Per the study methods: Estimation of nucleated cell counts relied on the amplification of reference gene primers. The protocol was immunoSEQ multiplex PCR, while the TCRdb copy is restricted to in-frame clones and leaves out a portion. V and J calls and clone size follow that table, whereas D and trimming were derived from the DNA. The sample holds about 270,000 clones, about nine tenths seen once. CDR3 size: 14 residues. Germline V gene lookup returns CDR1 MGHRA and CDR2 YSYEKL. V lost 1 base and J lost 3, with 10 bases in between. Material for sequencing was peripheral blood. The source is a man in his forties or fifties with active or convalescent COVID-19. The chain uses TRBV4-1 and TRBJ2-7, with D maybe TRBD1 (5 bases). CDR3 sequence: CASSQAQADYEQYF. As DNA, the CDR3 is TGCGCCAGCAGCCAAGCACAGGCTGACTACGAGCAGTACTTC.